This T cell receptor (beta chain) was retrieved from a study of shared clonotypes between healthy human individuals. Study-level background: The donor group consisted of a couple of women and a few men, aged 18 to 49.

Findings of the study overall: Some naive CD4 clonotypes, roughly 4.5%, turned up in common across several donors.

About this clone: Its specificity is unknown. The sample contains more than one DNA sequence encoding this CDR3.

Some 30,000 T cell genomes, or approximately 190 ng DNA, went into the sorted-subset replicate PCRs. Sequencing was performed with immunoSEQ multiplex PCR; in TCRdb, only in-frame clones are kept and a portion is missing. The data hold over a million clones, with about 70% observed a single time. A CD45RA-negative memory subset and a CD45RA+ naive subset were separated from the CD4+ cells. The CDR3 is 14 residues long. After removal of 0 bases from V and 5 bases from J, the junction contained 4 bases not matched to a gene. The germline gives CDR1 SGHRS, CDR2 YFSETQ. The sequence was collected from a man aged 18 to 35 in good health. This chain joins TRBV5-1 and TRBJ2-5; TRBD1 aligns across 7 bases. Sequencing was performed on memory CD4+ T cells sorted from blood. Noted subset: CD45RA-negative fraction. CDR3 DNA: TGCGCCAGCAGCTTGGGAACAGGGGTTGAGACCCAGTACTTC. It specifies CASSLGTGVETQYF.